This T cell receptor (beta chain) was identified in a study of T cell clonotyping in hematopoietic cell transplantation. Generated by immunoSEQ multiplex PCR, the TCRdb table keeps only in-frame clones and is missing some. The table shows about 16,000 clones, with 70% to 90% occurring only once. After removal of 6 bases from V and 6 bases from J, the junction contained 14 bases not matched to a gene. CDR3 length equals 18 residues. Germline assignment: CDR1 MNHEY and CDR2 SMNVEV (reference sequence). Broader study findings: Few recipient clonotypes overlapped donors; over 95% were de novo at given depth.

On this clone: Its target is unknown.

The chain uses TRBV27 and TRBJ1-4, with 12 bases fitting TRBD1. The sequenced material came from peripheral blood mononuclear cells. The clonotype was recovered from a woman in her thirties or forties in good health. Some clones in this sample may be carry-over from other donors' samples. DNA of the CDR3: TGTGCCAGCAGGAAACACGGGACAGGGGGCGGCGGGGATGAAAAACTGTTTTTT. Its translation: CASRKHGTGGGGDEKLFF.